Listed below are T cell receptor beta chains from one sample, sequenced in a study of OX40 agonist ivuxolimab in advanced cancers. Only in-frame clones appear in the TCRdb table, and some are missing; sequencing was by immunoSEQ multiplex PCR. The sample consists of roughly 100,000 clones, 70% to 90% of them appearing once. This specimen was CD4+ or CD8+ T cells sorted from blood, taken in a trial of the OX40 agonist ivuxolimab. Receptor source: an adult with an advanced solid tumor such as melanoma, head and neck, liver or kidney cancer. Each CDR3 is given with its conserved first and last residue. A D gene is named only where the DNA matches it firmly. Where a row states a size, it is once, few, many or the class of an expanded clone; other rows omit it.

DNA	CDR3	V	size	J	D
TGTGCCAGCAGCTCGGGATCAGGTGAACGTCCCCAGCATTTT	CASSSGSGERPQHF	TRBV7-2	NA	TRBJ1-5	NA
TGTGCCAGCAGCTTAGTTCCCAACCTGAACACCGGGGAGCTGTTTTTT	CASSLVPNLNTGELFF	TRBV7-2	NA	TRBJ2-2	NA
TGTGCCAGCAGCTCGGGACTCTGGGGGACTGAAGCTTTCTTT	CASSSGLWGTEAFF	TRBV7-9	few	TRBJ1-1	NA
TGTGCCAGCACCCCAGAAGCGGGAGTTGGTGCAGATACGCAGTATTTT	CASTPEAGVGADTQYF	TRBV6-4	NA	TRBJ2-3	TRBD2
TGTGCCAGCAGCTTTCCAGGTACCGATACGCAGTATTTT	CASSFPGTDTQYF	TRBV11-1	NA	TRBJ2-3	NA
TGTGCCCTCGGGAGTAGCGCCGAGCAGTACTTC	CALGSSAEQYF	TRBV10-3	once	TRBJ2-7	NA
TGTGCCAGCAGCCCAAGTCAACAGGTCCGCCCGAGGGAAACCTTC	CASSPSQQVRPRETF	TRBV5-4	NA	TRBJ1-2	NA
TGTGCCAGCAGCCCAGCGGGGGGAACCCTTAGCAATCAGCCCCAGCATTTT	CASSPAGGTLSNQPQHF	TRBV7-2	NA	TRBJ1-5	NA
TGTGCCAGCAGTCAGCAGGGGGCTTACTCCTACGAGCAGTACTTC	CASSQQGAYSYEQYF	TRBV28	NA	TRBJ2-7	TRBD1
TGCGCCAGCAGCCAAGTTCAGGGACACCGAGATGGCTACACCTTC	CASSQVQGHRDGYTF	TRBV4-1	NA	TRBJ1-2	NA
TGTGCCATCAGTGAGGGACAGGGGTTGGGGGAGCAGTACTTC	CAISEGQGLGEQYF	TRBV10-3	few	TRBJ2-7	TRBD1
TGTGCCAGCAGTGAAGCGCCGGCAGTGAACACCGGGGAGCTGTTTTTT	CASSEAPAVNTGELFF	TRBV6-1	NA	TRBJ2-2	NA
TGTGCCAGCAGTTCCCCGTGGGTTTCCGGGTCTGGGGCCAACGTCCTGACTTTC	CASSSPWVSGSGANVLTF	TRBV28	NA	TRBJ2-6	NA
TGTGCCTGGAGTGTACCGGGGGTGCAGTACTTC	CAWSVPGVQYF	TRBV30	once	TRBJ2-7	NA
TGTGCCAGCAAGGCGGGAGTTAGGGTCCAAGAGACCCAGTACTTC	CASKAGVRVQETQYF	TRBV2	NA	TRBJ2-5	TRBD2
TGCGCCAGCAACGAGGTGTTAATGTCAAAAGAGACCCAGTACTTC	CASNEVLMSKETQYF	TRBV5-1	few	TRBJ2-5	NA
TGTGCCAGCTGGCGCGGGACTAGCGGGTACAATGAGCAGTTCTTC	CASWRGTSGYNEQFF	TRBV5-8	NA	TRBJ2-1	TRBD2
TGTGCCAGCAGCCGACTGTTCGGGCCCGGGACAGAGCCTTCCTACGAGCAGTACTTC	CASSRLFGPGTEPSYEQYF	TRBV4-2	once	TRBJ2-7	TRBD1
TGTGCCAGCAAGACAGGGGAACTGAACACTGAAGCTTTCTTT	CASKTGELNTEAFF	TRBV28	NA	TRBJ1-1	TRBD1
TGTGCCAGCAGCTTAGACGAGGCCCGCGGGACCCAGTACTTC	CASSLDEARGTQYF	TRBV11-2	NA	TRBJ2-5	NA
TGTGCCGGCCAGACAGGGGGCCAAGAGACCCAGTACTTC	CAGQTGGQETQYF	TRBV28	NA	TRBJ2-5	TRBD1
TGTGCCAGCAGCACGCGGACAGGGGGAATAAACACCATATATTTT	CASSTRTGGINTIYF	TRBV13	NA	TRBJ1-3	TRBD1
TGTGCCAGCAGCCAAGGTTGGGCAAAGAGCGGATACACAGATACGCAGTATTTT	CASSQGWAKSGYTDTQYF	TRBV14	NA	TRBJ2-3	NA
TGTGCCAGCAGCTTTGAGGATGAAAAACTGTTTTTT	CASSFEDEKLFF	TRBV5-8	NA	TRBJ1-4	NA
TGTGCCAGCGGGGGACAGGCCCCGGAAAATTCACCCCTCCACTTT	CASGGQAPENSPLHF	TRBV6-5	NA	TRBJ1-6	TRBD1